What follows is one T cell receptor (beta chain) and its context. The data originate from a study of T-cell reconstitution after alpha-beta-depleted transplantation in children. Library preparation (for TCRbeta) was performed with unique molecular identifiers. Using its own MiXCR run on the PCR reads, TCRdb lists one record per CDR3 protein. Of around 380,000 distinct CDR3 sequences in the sample, under 13% were seen once. This receptor was obtained from a human donor who donated a stem cell graft to a child with acute myeloid leukemia. Material: PBMCs from the stem cell graft donor, obtained from the stem cell graft.

This CDR3 reads CASSQDGSGPSYNEQFF. The CDR3 region has the DNA TGTGCCAGCAGCCAAGACGGGAGCGGACCCTCCTACAATGAGCAGTTCTTC. The rearrangement links TRBV3-1 to TRBJ2-1, with a tentative D call TRBD2 (6 bases). The CDR3 totals 17 residues. From germline, CDR1 is LGHDT and CDR2 YNNKEL (reference sequence). V shed 0 bases and J shed 0 bases, with 12 bases lying between them.